This note documents a single T cell receptor (beta chain) sequence. Its specificity is not known. The record originates from a study of shared clonotypes between healthy human individuals. On the study more broadly: There were three CD4 naive, three CD4 memory, two CD8 naive and one CD8 memory plates per donor. Notes on the study in general: Rarefaction indicated that sorted-subset sequencing remained incomplete although depth was large.

Only in-frame clones appear in the TCRdb table, and some are missing; sequencing was by immunoSEQ multiplex PCR. The data show around 1.5 million clones, 95% to 99% seen once. The V gene's germline CDR1 is SNHLY and CDR2 FYNNEI. This CDR3 has 18 amino acids. Losses at the gene ends were 3 bases for V and 4 bases for J; bases not matched to a gene: 14. The sample taken for sequencing was naive CD4+ T cells sorted from blood. The subset here: CD45RA+ positively selected. The receptor's source is a man aged 30-40 years in good health. The chain is built from TRBV2 and TRBJ1-5, with 8 bases matching TRBD1. CDR3 loop: CASSEPFRGQSGNQPQHF. For the CDR3, the DNA is TGTGCCAGCAGTGAGCCCTTCAGGGGGCAGAGTGGTAATCAGCCCCAGCATTTT. The full variable domain, rest sourced from reference TRBV2 and TRBJ1-5, is EPEVTQTPSHQVTQMGQEVILRCVPISNHLYFYWYRQILGQKVEFLVSFYNNEISEKSEIFDDQFSVERPDGSNFTLKIRSTKLEDSAMYFCASSEPFRGQSGNQPQHFGDGTRLSIL.